This T cell receptor beta chain was captured in a study of cytomegalovirus exposure and HLA in healthy donors. Study-level background: An analysis done earlier identified about 120 million unique TCR beta sequences from about 180 million T cells. Most donors, 80% to 90% of a few hundred genotyped, fell in the Caucasian-associated ancestry cluster.

The CDR3 contains 13 residues. V lost 7 bases, J lost 3 bases, and 15 bases lay in between. Germline CDR1 and CDR2: SQVTM and ANQGSEA. PCR used 60 Vbeta primers and 13 Jbeta primers. Per the study methods: In a later analysis, of some 80 million unique beta chains, around 9.9 million appeared in at least two donors. Sequencing was performed with immunoSEQ multiplex PCR; in TCRdb, only in-frame clones are kept and a portion is missing. V and J calls and clone size come straight from that table; D and trimming were deduced from the DNA. Altogether 100,000 to 150,000 clones are present, 65% to 90% being singletons, with the ten largest covering roughly 1.2%.

V and J are TRBV29-1 and TRBJ1-1; possibly TRBD1 for D (6 bases). The origin of this receptor is a girl aged 2 to 9 in good health and CMV-seronegative. Sequences were obtained from PBMCs. This CDR3 reads CSGYRARDTEAFF. The CDR3 bases are TGCAGCGGATACAGGGCCCGGGACACTGAAGCTTTCTTT.